A selection of T cell receptor beta chains follows, all from one sample in a study of CD4 T cells in relation to SARS-CoV-2 and coronaviruses. The data were produced by immunoSEQ multiplex PCR, yet TCRdb's version contains in-frame clones alone and is incomplete. The table lists 60,000 to 85,000 clones, 90% to 95% of them singletons. Sequenced: naive CD4+ T cells from PBMCs. The source is a human donor in good health. The CDR3 runs from the conserved cysteine through the conserved F or W. Fields, in order: CDR3 protein, CDR3 DNA, D gene, V gene, clone size, CDR3 length, J gene. D genes are given only for firm matches. Only part of the rows carry a size: once, few, many, or a class if the clone is expanded.

CASSIASSEQFF | TGCGCCAGCAGCATAGCCAGCAGTGAGCAGTTCTTC | - | TRBV5-1 | - | 12 | TRBJ2-1
CASKRGQGTGYTF | TGTGCCAGCAAAAGAGGACAGGGCACAGGCTACACCTTC | TRBD1 | TRBV6-5 | - | 13 | TRBJ1-2
CASSLAATDTQYF | TGCGCCAGCAGCTTGGCCGCGACAGATACGCAGTATTTT | - | TRBV5-1 | - | 13 | TRBJ2-3
CSVDGFMAINRGPDMNTEAFF | TGCAGCGTTGATGGTTTTATGGCGATTAACAGGGGGCCAGACATGAACACTGAAGCTTTCTTT | TRBD1 | TRBV29-1 | once | 21 | TRBJ1-1
CASRKSPPQYEQYF | TGTGCCAGCAGAAAATCCCCTCCCCAGTACGAGCAGTACTTC | - | TRBV28 | - | 14 | TRBJ2-7
CASRRQGEGTDTQYF | TGTGCCAGTAGGAGACAGGGGGAAGGAACAGATACGCAGTATTTT | TRBD1 | TRBV19 | - | 15 | TRBJ2-3
CASSIDRDRGYTF | TGTGCCAGTAGTATAGACCGGGACCGTGGCTACACCTTC | - | TRBV19 | - | 13 | TRBJ1-2
CSVTDRGGTEAFF | TGCAGCGTTACCGACAGGGGAGGCACTGAAGCTTTCTTT | TRBD1 | TRBV29-1 | - | 13 | TRBJ1-1
CASSLHFTGAEGTGELFF | TGTGCCAGCAGCTTACACTTTACAGGGGCCGAGGGGACCGGGGAGCTGTTTTTT | TRBD1 | TRBV7-2 | few | 18 | TRBJ2-2
CATGLAGTSTDTQYF | TGTGCCACTGGCTTAGCGGGGACTAGCACAGATACGCAGTATTTT | TRBD2 | TRBV19 | - | 15 | TRBJ2-3
CASSPRDRANTEAFF | TGTGCCAGCAGCCCGAGGGACAGGGCGAACACTGAAGCTTTCTTT | TRBD1 | TRBV9 | - | 15 | TRBJ1-1
CASSPQGSDGYTF | TGTGCCAGCTCACCACAGGGATCGGATGGCTACACCTTC | - | TRBV18 | - | 13 | TRBJ1-2
CASSDLMFGGADYGYTF | TGTGCCAGCAGTGATCTAATGTTTGGGGGGGCTGATTATGGCTACACCTTC | - | TRBV2 | - | 17 | TRBJ1-2
CASKHTFDTDTQYF | TGCGCCAGCAAACATACTTTCGACACAGATACGCAGTATTTT | - | TRBV5-1 | - | 14 | TRBJ2-3
CASSELAPGNQETQYF | TGTGCCAGCAGTGAATTGGCCCCGGGGAACCAGGAGACCCAGTACTTC | - | TRBV6-1 | - | 16 | TRBJ2-5
CASSGTTGGNTEAFF | TGCGCCAGCAGCGGAACGACAGGGGGGAACACTGAAGCTTTCTTT | TRBD1 | TRBV5-1 | - | 15 | TRBJ1-1
CASSVAGSYYEQYF | TGTGCCAGCAGTGTGGCAGGATCTTACTACGAGCAGTACTTC | - | TRBV27 | - | 14 | TRBJ2-7
CASSLGTSGNTIYF | TGTGCCAGCAGCTTGGGGACCTCTGGAAACACCATATATTTT | - | TRBV7-2 | - | 14 | TRBJ1-3
CASSILASPYEQYF | TGTGCCAGCAGCATACTAGCATCCCCCTACGAGCAGTACTTC | - | TRBV13 | once | 14 | TRBJ2-7
CASSSGFRNTEAFF | TGTGCCAGCAGCTCCGGATTTCGGAACACTGAAGCTTTCTTT | - | TRBV7-2 | - | 14 | TRBJ1-1
CATSRGSEKLFF | TGTGCCACCAGCAGGGGGAGTGAAAAACTGTTTTTT | - | TRBV15 | - | 12 | TRBJ1-4
CASRDRGQVNQPQHF | TGTGCCAGCCGGGACAGGGGGCAGGTCAATCAGCCCCAGCATTTT | TRBD1 | TRBV5-6 | - | 15 | TRBJ1-5
CASSGVPAGELFF | TGTGCCAGCAGTGGCGTTCCCGCCGGGGAGCTGTTTTTT | - | TRBV2 | once | 13 | TRBJ2-2
CASIGSGSYNEQFF | TGTGCCAGCATAGGGAGCGGGTCCTACAATGAGCAGTTCTTC | - | TRBV28 | once | 14 | TRBJ2-1
CASSSRQGYEQYF | TGTGCCAGCAGTTCCCGACAGGGCTACGAGCAGTACTTC | TRBD1 | TRBV6-2/TRBV6-3 | - | 13 | TRBJ2-7
CASSLALGNLIGETQYF | TGTGCCAGCAGCTTAGCGTTGGGGAATCTGATCGGAGAGACCCAGTACTTC | - | TRBV7-8 | - | 17 | TRBJ2-5
CASSWGRLDPQHF | TGTGCCAGCAGTTGGGGGCGTCTGGATCCCCAGCATTTT | - | TRBV28 | - | 13 | TRBJ1-5
CAWSVSILDTEAFF | TGTGCCTGGAGTGTATCCATTTTGGACACTGAAGCTTTCTTT | - | TRBV30 | - | 14 | TRBJ1-1
CASSPGRVSSPLHF | TGCGCCAGCAGCCCCGGGAGGGTGAGTTCACCCCTCCACTTT | - | TRBV5-1 | - | 14 | TRBJ1-6
CASSKDSYNEQFF | TGTGCCAGCAGTAAAGACAGCTACAATGAGCAGTTCTTC | - | TRBV28 | - | 13 | TRBJ2-1
CASSAEGGGPDTQYF | TGTGCCAGCAGCGCCGAGGGCGGGGGGCCAGATACGCAGTATTTT | TRBD2 | TRBV25-1 | - | 15 | TRBJ2-3